A single sample gave rise to the 17 T cell receptor beta chains below, sequenced in a study of tissue T cells after allogeneic stem cell transplantation. Assay: immunoSEQ multiplex PCR; the TCRdb copy retains only in-frame clones and omits some. The sample holds more than 40,000 clones, approximately 73% seen once. The sample was sorted cells pooled from one or two spleens. The receptors derive from a pool of C57BL/6 mice in good health.

This clone was seen a handful of times. Genes here carry mouse names. The read halts 1 residue ahead of the CDR3 end, with the missing end drawn from the germline J gene. The chain links TRBV16 to TRBJ2-7, with TRBD2 matching 10 bases. Germline-derived CDR1 and CDR2 are SGHSA and FRNQAP. V dropped 6 bases and J dropped 6; count of bases not matched to a gene: 5. The CDR3 is made up of 13 amino acids. The CDR3 loop reads CASSRLGGGEQYF. The DNA read from the CDR3 is TGTGCAAGCAGTCGACTGGGGGGCGGTGAACAGTAC.

Comments on this clone: Genes and germline are mouse. Coverage ceases 1 residue before the CDR3 finishes, and the germline J gene fills in the end. This chain connects TRBV13-3 to TRBJ2-7, with D possibly being TRBD1 (5 bases). This CDR3 region has 12 residues. V was pared by 4 bases and J by 5 bases, with 10 bases between. The germline V gene has CDR1 NNHDY and CDR2 SYVADS. This chain's CDR3 is CASSSGKNEQYF. CDR3 DNA, as far as it was read: TGTGCCAGCAGTTCAGGGAAGAATGAACAGTAC.

Remarks on this clone: These gene names are mouse names. The read ends 1 residue early relative to the CDR3; the germline J gene fills the gap. This chain uses TRBV13-2 with TRBJ1-1; tentatively, D is TRBD1 (6 bases). This CDR3 is 14 amino acids long. V was pared by 1 base and J by 4 bases, with 11 bases between. Germline CDR1 and CDR2: NNHNN and SYGAGS (reference sequence). The sequenced part of the CDR3 DNA is TGTGCCAGCGGTGATAGACAGGTGGGCACAGAAGTCTTC. Translating it yields CASGDRQVGTEVF. The whole CDR3 protein reads CASGDRQVGTEVFF.

This clone appeared a few times. Gene names follow the mouse nomenclature. The sequenced fragment ends 1 residue before the CDR3 boundary, so the rest is inferred from the germline J gene. This chain connects TRBV23 to TRBJ2-2. CDR3 length equals 15 residues. In germline, CDR1 is KGHTA, CDR2 FQNQQP. This CDR3 reads CSSSQSRGHTGQLYF. The sequenced CDR3 bases are TGCTCCAGCAGTCAATCGCGGGGGCACACCGGGCAGCTCTAC.

Remarks on this clone: Germline and genes: mouse. Sequencing ends 1 residue short of the CDR3 end; the germline J gene provides the rest. The chain uses TRBV20 and TRBJ2-2, with 12 bases aligning to TRBD2. Germline V lookup: CDR1 GFQATS, CDR2 STVNSAI. CDR3 length equals 14 residues. V dropped 5 bases and J dropped 2; count of bases not matched to a gene: 0. The CDR3 is CGAGLGGNTGQLYF. Partial CDR3 DNA: TGTGGTGCTGGACTGGGGGGGAACACCGGGCAGCTCTAC.

As for this clone: Gene names denote mouse genes. The read terminates 1 residue before the CDR3 end, so the remaining end is supplied by the germline J gene. The genes are TRBV1 and TRBJ2-4, with 8 bases identical to TRBD2. V lost 5 bases, J lost 0 bases, and 7 bases stayed unmatched. The V gene's germline CDR1 is NSQYPW and CDR2 LRSPGD (reference sequence). The CDR3 is 16 residues long. The chain's CDR3 is CTCSPDWGISQNTLYF. The DNA read from the CDR3 is TGCACCTGCAGTCCTGACTGGGGCATTAGTCAAAACACCTTGTAC.

This clone occurred a few times. Each gene name is a mouse one. Read data end 1 residue before the CDR3 end; the end is taken from the germline J gene. The rearrangement links TRBV13-2 to TRBJ2-7; no clear D gene. V was pared by 0 bases and J by 7 bases, with 8 bases between. The V gene's germline CDR1 is NNHNN and CDR2 SYGAGS (reference sequence). The CDR3 length is 12 residues. The CDR3 protein is CASGDVRVEQYF. The CDR3 DNA, read in part, is TGTGCCAGCGGTGATGTCCGGGTAGAACAGTAC.

In its sample, this clone was seen a few times. Germline and genes here are mouse. This CDR3 is CASSELSSYEQYF. CDR3 bases read: TGTGCCAGCAGTGAACTGAGCTCCTATGAACAGTAC. The chain uses TRBV13-3 and TRBJ2-7, with D uncertain. The read halts 1 residue ahead of the CDR3 end, with the missing end drawn from the germline J gene. The V gene lost 2 bases and the J gene lost 0 bases, with 6 bases spanning the gap. The CDR3 has 13 residues. The V gene's germline CDR1 is NNHDY and CDR2 SYVADS.

As to this clone: Genes and germline are mouse. The CDR3 end is not reached by the read, which stops 1 residue before it; the germline J gene fills it in. This chain uses TRBV31 with TRBJ1-6; D call uncertain. TRBJ1-6 is placed among ORFs of uncertain function. V lost 4 bases to trimming and J lost 0 bases, with 7 bases between them. Germline values: CDR1 GKSSPN, CDR2 SITVG. The CDR3 extends over 14 amino acids. The sequenced part of the CDR3 DNA is TGTGCCTGGACTCCGAATTCCTATAATTCGCCCCTCTAC. Translating gives CAWTPNSYNSPLY. The entire CDR3 protein is CAWTPNSYNSPLYF.

As concerns this clone: Any gene name here is a mouse gene name. The CDR3 end falls 1 residue outside the read, so it is completed with the germline J gene. The genes are TRBV19 and TRBJ2-2; TRBD1 aligns across 10 bases. The CDR3 contains 15 residues. Trimming removed 4 bases from V and 4 bases from J; junction bases left unmatched: 4. Germline loops: CDR1 FNHDT, CDR2 SITEND (reference sequence). Partial CDR3 DNA: TGTGCCAGCAGTTCGGACAGGGGGATCACCGGGCAGCTCTAC. This encodes CASSSDRGITGQLY. The full CDR3 protein is CASSSDRGITGQLYF.

Worth noting for this clone: Gene names are mouse gene names. Sequencing ends 1 residue short of the CDR3 end; the germline J gene provides the rest. The rearrangement uses TRBV13-1 and TRBJ1-4; D perhaps matches TRBD1 (5 bases). Trimming removed 5 bases from V and 0 bases from J, with 8 bases in between. The CDR3 contains 14 residues. Looked up from germline, CDR1 is NSHNY and CDR2 is SYGAGN. The CDR3 sequence is CASSRTISNERLFF. Partial CDR3 DNA: TGTGCCAGCAGCAGGACAATTTCCAACGAAAGATTATTT.

On this clone: Mouse gene names apply. The read terminates 1 residue before the CDR3 end, so the remaining end is supplied by the germline J gene. J is TRBJ2-4 and V is TRBV13-1, with 9 bases matching TRBD2. The CDR3 loop spans 16 amino acids. V shed 0 bases and J 0 bases; nucleotides not matched to a gene: 2. CDR1 is NSHNY and CDR2 is SYGAGN in the germline V gene. The DNA read from the CDR3 is TGTGCCAGCAGTGATGTGGGGGGGCCCAGTCAAAACACCTTGTAC. Residues: CASSDVGGPSQNTLY. The full CDR3 is CASSDVGGPSQNTLYF.

The table lists this clone with a count of one. Genes and germline come from the mouse. The read finishes 1 residue shy of the CDR3 end, and the germline J gene is used to complete it. The rearrangement joins TRBV30 to TRBJ1-2; a possible D gene is TRBD1 (5 bases). Germline V CDR1 and CDR2: SQVVS, ANEGSEA. The CDR3 covers 13 residues. Trimming removed 1 base from V and 4 bases from J, with 10 bases in between. CDR3 DNA (partial): TGTAGTTCTAGAGTCCAGGGAGGCTCCGACTACACC. It specifies CSSRVQGGSDYT. The full CDR3 is CSSRVQGGSDYTF.

The table lists this clone with a few counts. Germline and genes: mouse. The CDR3 end is not reached by the read, which stops 1 residue before it; the germline J gene fills it in. This chain uses TRBV13-1 with TRBJ1-4, with no clear D. This CDR3 is 14 amino acids long. CDR1 is NSHNY, CDR2 SYGAGN, per germline. Trimming took off 4 bases at V and 0 bases at J, with 7 bases between the two ends. Incomplete CDR3 DNA: TGTGCCAGCAGTCGCCATATTTCCAACGAAAGATTATTT. It translates to CASSRHISNERLF. The full CDR3 protein is CASSRHISNERLFF.

With regard to this clone: Any gene name here is a mouse gene name. Sequencing ends 1 residue short of the CDR3 end; the germline J gene provides the rest. V is TRBV29 and J is TRBJ2-2; 11 bases are a match to TRBD1. The CDR3 is 14 residues long. Unmatched junction bases numbered 2, after V lost 6 bases and J lost 5 bases. Germline V gene sequence: CDR1 MSHET, CDR2 SYDVDS. CDR3 sequence: CASRDRGLTGQLYF. The CDR3 DNA, read in part, is TGTGCTAGCAGGGACAGGGGGCTTACCGGGCAGCTCTAC.

As regards this clone: Gene and germline names: mouse. The read ends 1 residue before the CDR3 terminus; that terminus is restored from the germline J gene. The same CDR3 can be traced to other DNA sequences in this sample. The V gene is TRBV13-3, the J gene TRBJ2-3; the D is unclear. V dropped 3 bases and J dropped 3 bases, with 5 bases sitting between them. The length of the CDR3 is 12 residues. Germline loops: CDR1 NNHDY, CDR2 SYVADS. The CDR3 reads CASSGRAETLYF. CDR3 DNA, as far as it was read: TGTGCCAGCAGTGGAAGGGCAGAAACGCTGTAT.

A word on this clone: The gene names here belong to mouse. The read ends 1 residue shy of where the CDR3 ends; the end is completed using the germline J gene. The chain couples TRBV2 to TRBJ2-1; D ambiguous. V lost 6 bases, J lost 1 base, and 13 bases lay in between. The CDR3 extends over 15 amino acids. CDR1 and CDR2 from the germline V gene are LGHNA and YSYQKL. The sequenced part of the CDR3 DNA is TGTGCCAGCAGTCCCCCGGCGGGGAACTATGCTGAGCAGTTC. Translating it yields CASSPPAGNYAEQF. The complete CDR3 sequence is CASSPPAGNYAEQFF.